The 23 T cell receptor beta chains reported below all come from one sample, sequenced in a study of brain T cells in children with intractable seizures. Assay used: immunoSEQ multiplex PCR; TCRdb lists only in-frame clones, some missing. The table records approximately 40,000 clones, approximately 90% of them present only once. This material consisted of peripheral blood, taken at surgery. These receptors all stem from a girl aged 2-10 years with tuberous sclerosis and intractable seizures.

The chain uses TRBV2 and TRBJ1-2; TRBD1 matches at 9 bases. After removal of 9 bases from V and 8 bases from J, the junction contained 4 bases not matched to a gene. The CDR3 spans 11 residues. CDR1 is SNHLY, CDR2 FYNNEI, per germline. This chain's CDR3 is CASRDRDGYTF. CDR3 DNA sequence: TGTGCCAGTAGGGACAGGGACGGCTACACCTTC.

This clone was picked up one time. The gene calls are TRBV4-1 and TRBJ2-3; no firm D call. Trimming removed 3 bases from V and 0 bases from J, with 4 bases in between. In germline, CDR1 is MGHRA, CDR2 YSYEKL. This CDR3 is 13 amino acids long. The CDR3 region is CASSQGSTDTQYF. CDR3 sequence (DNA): TGCGCCAGCAGCCAGGGTAGCACAGATACGCAGTATTTT.

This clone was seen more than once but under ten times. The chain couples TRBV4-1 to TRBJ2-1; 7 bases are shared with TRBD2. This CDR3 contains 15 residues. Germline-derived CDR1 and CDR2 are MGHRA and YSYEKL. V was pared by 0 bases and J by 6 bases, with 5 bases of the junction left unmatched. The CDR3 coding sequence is TGCGCCAGCAGCCAAGATAGACTAGCTAGCAATGAGCAGTTCTTC. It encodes CASSQDRLASNEQFF.

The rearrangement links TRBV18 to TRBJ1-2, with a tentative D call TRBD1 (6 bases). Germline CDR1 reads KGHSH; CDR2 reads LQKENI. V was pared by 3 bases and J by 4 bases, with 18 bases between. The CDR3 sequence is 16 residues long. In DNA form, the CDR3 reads TGTGCCAGCTCACCTAGAATGATAGGACAGAGCTATGGCTACACCTTC. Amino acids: CASSPRMIGQSYGYTF.

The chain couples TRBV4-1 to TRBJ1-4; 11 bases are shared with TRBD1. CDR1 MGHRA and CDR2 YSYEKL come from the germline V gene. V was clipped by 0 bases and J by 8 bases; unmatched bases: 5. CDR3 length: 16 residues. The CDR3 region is CASSQDRTGGREKLFF. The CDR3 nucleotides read TGCGCCAGCAGCCAAGATAGGACAGGGGGCCGGGAAAAACTGTTTTTT.

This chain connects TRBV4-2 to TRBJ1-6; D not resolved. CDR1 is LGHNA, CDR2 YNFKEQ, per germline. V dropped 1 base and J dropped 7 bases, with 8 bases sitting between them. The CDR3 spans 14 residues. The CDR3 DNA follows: TGTGCCAGCAGCCAAGGGAAGTTGAATTCACCCCTCCACTTT. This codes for CASSQGKLNSPLHF.

The CDR3 DNA follows: TGCAGTGCTAGCACAGATACGCAGTATTTT. The encoded protein is CSASTDTQYF. The chain uses TRBV20-1 and TRBJ2-3; the D is unclear. The V end lost 3 bases, the J end lost 2 bases, and 0 bases lay between the germline ends. Germline CDR1 is DFQATT and CDR2 is SNEGSKA (reference sequence). The CDR3 runs 10 residues.

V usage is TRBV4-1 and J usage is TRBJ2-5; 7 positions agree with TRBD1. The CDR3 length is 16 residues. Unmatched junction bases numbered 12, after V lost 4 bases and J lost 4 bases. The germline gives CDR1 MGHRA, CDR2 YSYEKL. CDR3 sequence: CASSLTSPTGAETQYF. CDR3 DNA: TGCGCCAGCAGCCTTACATCCCCCACAGGGGCAGAGACCCAGTACTTC.

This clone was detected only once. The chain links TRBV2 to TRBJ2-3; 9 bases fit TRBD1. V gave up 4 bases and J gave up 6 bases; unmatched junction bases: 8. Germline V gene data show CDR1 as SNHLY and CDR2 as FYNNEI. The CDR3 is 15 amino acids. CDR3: CASSVGTGTTDTQYF. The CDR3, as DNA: TGTGCCAGCAGTGTGGGGACAGGGACCACGGATACGCAGTATTTT.

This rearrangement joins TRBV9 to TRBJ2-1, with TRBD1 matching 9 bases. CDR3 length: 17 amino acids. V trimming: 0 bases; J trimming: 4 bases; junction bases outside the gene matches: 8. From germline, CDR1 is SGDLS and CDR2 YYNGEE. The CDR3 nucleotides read TGTGCCAGCAGCGTAGCCCAAACAGGGGGCATATACAATGAGCAGTTCTTC. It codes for CASSVAQTGGIYNEQFF.

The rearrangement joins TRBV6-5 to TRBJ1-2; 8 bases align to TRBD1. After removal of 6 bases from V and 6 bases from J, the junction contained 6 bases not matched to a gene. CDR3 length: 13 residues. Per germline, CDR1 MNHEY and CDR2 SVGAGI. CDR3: CASRLTGVHGYTF. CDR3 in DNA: TGTGCCAGCAGACTGACAGGGGTACATGGCTACACCTTC.

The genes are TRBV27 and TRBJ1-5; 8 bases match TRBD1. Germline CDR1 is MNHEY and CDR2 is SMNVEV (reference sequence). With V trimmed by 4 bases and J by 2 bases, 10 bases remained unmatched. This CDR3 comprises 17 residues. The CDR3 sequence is CASSSTGAGIGNQPQHF. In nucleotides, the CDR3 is TGTGCCAGCAGTTCGACAGGGGCCGGTATTGGCAATCAGCCCCAGCATTTT.

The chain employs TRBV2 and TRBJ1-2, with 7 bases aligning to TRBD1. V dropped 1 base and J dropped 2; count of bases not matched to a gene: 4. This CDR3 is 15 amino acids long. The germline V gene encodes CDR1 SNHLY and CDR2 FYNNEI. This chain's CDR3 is CASSEVGTVNYGYTF. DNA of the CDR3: TGTGCCAGCAGTGAAGTTGGGACAGTGAACTATGGCTACACCTTC.

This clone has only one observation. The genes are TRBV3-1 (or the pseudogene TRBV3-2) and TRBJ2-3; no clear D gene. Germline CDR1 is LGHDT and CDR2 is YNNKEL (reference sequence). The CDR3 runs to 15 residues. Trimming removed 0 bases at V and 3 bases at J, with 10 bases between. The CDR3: CASSQEGGGTDTQYF. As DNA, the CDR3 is TGTGCCAGCAGCCAAGAGGGCGGTGGGACAGATACGCAGTATTTT.

The CDR3 loop is CAADRQSSYNSPLHF. CDR3 bases: TGTGCTGCCGACAGGCAGAGCTCCTATAATTCACCCCTCCACTTT. The chain combines TRBV30 with TRBJ1-6; a possible D gene is TRBD1 (6 bases). Germline values: CDR1 GTSNPN, CDR2 SVGIG (reference sequence). This CDR3 comprises 15 residues.

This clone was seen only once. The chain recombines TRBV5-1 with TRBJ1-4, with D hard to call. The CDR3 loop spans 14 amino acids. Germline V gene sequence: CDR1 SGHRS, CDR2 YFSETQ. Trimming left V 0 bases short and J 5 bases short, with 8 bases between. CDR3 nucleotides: TGCGCCAGCAGCTTGGGGCAGCAGAATGAAAAACTGTTTTTT. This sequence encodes CASSLGQQNEKLFF.

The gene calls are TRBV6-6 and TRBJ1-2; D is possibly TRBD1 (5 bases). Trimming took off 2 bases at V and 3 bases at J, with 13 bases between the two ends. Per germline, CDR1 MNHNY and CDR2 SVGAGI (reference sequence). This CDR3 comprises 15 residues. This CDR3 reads CASSYGQGRDYGYTF. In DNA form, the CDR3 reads TGTGCCAGCAGTTACGGCCAGGGTCGAGACTATGGCTACACCTTC.

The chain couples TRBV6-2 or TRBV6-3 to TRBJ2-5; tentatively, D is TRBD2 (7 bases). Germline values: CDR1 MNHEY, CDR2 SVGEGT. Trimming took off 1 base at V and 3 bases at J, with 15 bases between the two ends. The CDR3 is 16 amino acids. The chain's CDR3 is CASSYFGGGVEETQYF. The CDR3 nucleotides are TGTGCCAGCAGTTACTTCGGAGGGGGGGTGGAAGAGACCCAGTACTTC.

The CDR3 loop reads CASSFFRTAYNEQFF. The CDR3 DNA reads as TGTGCCAGCAGCTTCTTTCGGACAGCCTACAATGAGCAGTTCTTC. The chain couples TRBV27 to TRBJ2-1; the D gene is possibly TRBD1 (6 bases). The germline V and J ends were trimmed by 6 bases and 2 bases, with 14 bases remaining between them. The CDR3 is 15 amino acids. The germline gives CDR1 MNHEY, CDR2 SMNVEV (reference sequence).

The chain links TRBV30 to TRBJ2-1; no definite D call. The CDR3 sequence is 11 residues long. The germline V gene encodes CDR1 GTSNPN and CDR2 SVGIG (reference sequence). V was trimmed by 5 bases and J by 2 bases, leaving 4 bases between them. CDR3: CAWGAYNEQFF. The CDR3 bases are TGTGCCTGGGGGGCCTACAATGAGCAGTTCTTC.

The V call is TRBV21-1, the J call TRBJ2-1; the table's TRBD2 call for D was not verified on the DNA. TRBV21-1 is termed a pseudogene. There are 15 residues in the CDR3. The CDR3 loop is CASRVLAGDYNEQFF. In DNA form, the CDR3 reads TGTGCCAGCAGGGTACTAGCGGGGGATTACAATGAGCAGTTCTTC.

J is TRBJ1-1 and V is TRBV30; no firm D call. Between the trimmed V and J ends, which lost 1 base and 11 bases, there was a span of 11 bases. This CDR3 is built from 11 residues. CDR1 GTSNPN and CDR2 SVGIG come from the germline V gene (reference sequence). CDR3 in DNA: TGTGCCTGGAGTGCGACATACAAGGCTTTCTTT. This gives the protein CAWSATYKAFF.

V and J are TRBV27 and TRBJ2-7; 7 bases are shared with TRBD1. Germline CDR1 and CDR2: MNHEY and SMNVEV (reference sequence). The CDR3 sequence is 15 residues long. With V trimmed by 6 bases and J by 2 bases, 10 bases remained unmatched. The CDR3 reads CASSLTRDSPYEQYF. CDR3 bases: TGTGCCAGCAGCCTTACCAGGGACAGTCCCTACGAGCAGTACTTC.